Here is one T cell receptor beta chain with its context. Its antigen is unidentified. These data belong to a study of T cell responses to AZD1222 COVID-19 vaccine. Generated by immunoSEQ multiplex PCR, the TCRdb table keeps only in-frame clones and is missing some. The repertoire has some 67,000 clones, roughly 80% of them found once; the top ten carry roughly 6.5%. Combined were second doses at about 4 or about 12 weeks. Notes on the study in general: At baseline, seropositivity was found in only six or seven AZD1222 recipients. White British people made up most donors, females outnumbered males, and clonal diversity was possibly underestimated.

V gave up 11 bases and J gave up 5 bases, with 15 bases separating them. There are 12 residues in the CDR3. The germline gives CDR1 MNHEY, CDR2 SMNVEV (reference sequence). This receptor was identified in an adult who received the AZD1222 COVID-19 vaccine. This specimen was peripheral blood, taken 28 days after the second AZD1222 dose. V is TRBV27 and J is TRBJ2-5; D remains unclear. CDR3 DNA sequence: TGTGCCGCCCGCACCCCTGGGGAGACCCAGTACTTC. It specifies CAARTPGETQYF.